This T cell receptor beta chain derives from a study of regulatory T cells in long-lasting Graves disease. Overall study results and limits: TCR diversity in persistent Graves' patients was below that of newly diagnosed ones. Because few samples were included, accuracy may have been lower.

Regarding time point: persistent/refractory GD, antithyroid drugs over 5 years with positive TRAb. PBMC-extracted RNA yielded the TCR library. In its sample, this clonotype was seen many times. No antigen is known for it. The length of the CDR3 is 15 residues. Germline CDR1 reads MDHEN; CDR2 reads SYDVKM. With V trimmed by 5 bases and J by 1 base, 8 bases remained unmatched. Both iRepertoire HTBI primers and Arm-PCR of CDR3 regions were used to build the TCR beta libraries. TCRdb re-called the multiplex PCR reads through MiXCR, storing one row per CDR3 protein. Of some 450,000 distinct CDR3 sequences detected, around 22% appear once; the ten largest clones hold about 26%.

The receptor comes from a female donor with Graves disease. The sample consisted of peripheral blood mononuclear cells (PBMCs), taken when the disease was refractory, from a patient treated with antithyroid drugs. The chain uses TRBV28 and TRBJ2-7; 7 bases agree with TRBD2. The CDR3 is CASSLAALGSYEQYF. The CDR3 region has the DNA TGTGCCAGCAGTCTAGCGGCCCTGGGGTCCTACGAGCAGTACTTC.